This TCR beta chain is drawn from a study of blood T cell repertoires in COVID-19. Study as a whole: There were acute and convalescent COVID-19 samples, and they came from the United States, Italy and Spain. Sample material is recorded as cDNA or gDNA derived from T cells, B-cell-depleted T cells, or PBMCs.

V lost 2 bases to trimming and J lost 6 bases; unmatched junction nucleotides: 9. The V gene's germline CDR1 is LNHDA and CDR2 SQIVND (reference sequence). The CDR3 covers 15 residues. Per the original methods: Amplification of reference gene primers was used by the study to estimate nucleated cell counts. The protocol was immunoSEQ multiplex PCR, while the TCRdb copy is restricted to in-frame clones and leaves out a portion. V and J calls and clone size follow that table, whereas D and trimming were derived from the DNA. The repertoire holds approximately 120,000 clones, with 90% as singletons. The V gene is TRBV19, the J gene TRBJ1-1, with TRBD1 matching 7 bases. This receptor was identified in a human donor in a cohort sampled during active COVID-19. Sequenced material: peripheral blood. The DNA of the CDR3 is TGTGCCAGTAGTATAAGGACAGGAGGAGTCCCTGAAGCTTTCTTT. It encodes CASSIRTGGVPEAFF.